This TCR beta chain derives from a study of blood T cell repertoires in COVID-19. Study as a whole: Sites across the United States, Italy and Spain contributed samples from acute and convalescent COVID-19. Nucleic acid was either cDNA or gDNA, and it came from T cells, B-cell-depleted T cells, or PBMCs.

This CDR3 region has 14 residues. Trimming took off 1 base at V and 0 bases at J, with 5 bases between the two ends. Germline CDR1 reads SNHLY; CDR2 reads FYNNEI. Original data processing: Cell counts per sample came from amplifying reference gene primers. TCRdb's table, derived via immunoSEQ multiplex PCR, lists solely in-frame clones and lacks some. D and trimming were read from the DNA, whereas the V and J calls and clone size are those reported in that table. The top ten clones hold 0.9% to 1% of a sample with about 250,000 clones, around 90% of them seen once. The origin of this receptor is a woman aged 40 to 49 who had recovered from COVID-19. The chain links TRBV2 to TRBJ2-3; the D is unclear. The material sequenced was peripheral blood. The CDR3 loop reads CASSEGGSTDTQYF. The CDR3 region has the DNA TGTGCCAGCAGTGAAGGCGGAAGCACAGATACGCAGTATTTT.